One sample yielded the 27 T cell receptor beta chains listed below, sequenced in a study of blood T cell repertoires in COVID-19. The repertoire was sequenced with immunoSEQ multiplex PCR; TCRdb's copy has only in-frame clones and lacks some. Counted here are a few hundred thousand clones, around 80% occurring once; the ten biggest clones make up around 7%. Sequencing was done on a sample of PBMCs or T cells enriched from blood (not recorded which). The source of these receptors is a middle-aged woman with acute COVID-19.

Of note for this clone: Other DNA sequences in this specimen translate into the identical CDR3. This chain links TRBV29-1 with TRBJ1-2; 7 positions agree with TRBD1. The CDR3 spans 14 residues. With V trimmed by 1 base and J by 5 bases, 7 bases remained unmatched. Germline V gene data show CDR1 as SQVTM and CDR2 as ANQGSEA. CDR3 sequence: CSVEAPGTVYGYTF. The CDR3 region has the DNA TGCAGCGTTGAAGCTCCCGGGACAGTTTATGGCTACACCTTC.

The chain couples TRBV10-3 to TRBJ2-7; 7 bases align to TRBD2. V shed 2 bases and J 4 bases; nucleotides not matched to a gene: 5. Per the germline V gene, CDR1 is ENHRY and CDR2 is SYGVKD. The CDR3 runs to 14 residues. CDR3 nucleotide sequence: TGTGCCATCAGTGAGGAGCGGGAAGGGTACGAGCAGTACTTC. Translating gives CAISEEREGYEQYF.

The chain combines TRBV9 with TRBJ1-3; TRBD1 aligns across 7 bases. With V trimmed by 0 bases and J by 0 bases, 6 bases remained unmatched. The CDR3 consists of 17 residues. Looked up from germline, CDR1 is SGDLS and CDR2 is YYNGEE. The chain's CDR3 is CASSVGPGTASGNTIYF. The CDR3 region has the DNA TGTGCCAGCAGCGTAGGCCCCGGGACAGCCTCTGGAAACACCATATATTTT.

The chain links TRBV6-4 to TRBJ2-2; 9 nucleotides match TRBD2. Germline CDR1 and CDR2: MRHNA and SNTAGT. V dropped 6 bases and J dropped 1; count of bases not matched to a gene: 0. This CDR3 has 14 amino acids. The CDR3: CASRAGGNTGELFF. The CDR3 DNA reads as TGTGCCAGCAGAGCGGGGGGGAACACCGGGGAGCTGTTTTTT.

This chain uses TRBV21-1 with TRBJ2-4; the DNA was not compared with TRBD2, the D call given in the table. TRBV21-1 is flagged as a pseudogene. CDR3 length equals 16 residues. The CDR3 DNA is TGTGCCAGCATCACTCTCCACCCGAGGGCCAAAAACATTCAGTACTTC. Amino acids: CASITLHPRAKNIQYF.

The chain joins TRBV9 to TRBJ2-3; no firm D call. The CDR3 contains 14 residues. The germline gives CDR1 SGDLS, CDR2 YYNGEE. V was shortened by 0 bases and J by 1 base, with 6 bases between the two germline ends. Here the CDR3 reads CASSVGTGTDTQYF. CDR3 bases: TGTGCCAGCAGCGTAGGTACGGGCACAGATACGCAGTATTTT.

V is TRBV5-1 and J is TRBJ2-3; D is unclear. Trimming stripped 3 bases from V and 6 bases from J, with 8 bases between. The germline V gene encodes CDR1 SGHRS and CDR2 YFSETQ. This CDR3 contains 12 residues. The DNA for the CDR3 is TGCGCCAGCAGCTCTGGTGAGGATACGCAGTATTTT. It codes for CASSSGEDTQYF.

This chain links TRBV7-9 with TRBJ1-3; perhaps TRBD1 as D (5 bases). The CDR3 loop spans 16 amino acids. Germline V gene data show CDR1 as SEHNR and CDR2 as FQNEAQ (reference sequence). The V and J ends lost 3 bases and 3 bases respectively, with 15 bases between them. The CDR3 DNA reads as TGTGCCAGCAGCTTTCAGGGCGCCGGAAATGGAAACACCATATATTTT. It translates to CASSFQGAGNGNTIYF.

J is TRBJ1-1 and V is TRBV19; 12 positions match TRBD1. The germline CDR1 and CDR2 sequences are LNHDA and SQIVND (reference sequence). This CDR3 is built from 16 residues. Losses at the gene ends were 8 bases for V and 1 base for J; bases not matched to a gene: 8. DNA for the CDR3: TGTGCCAGTGTCCCGGGACAGGGGGCAGGGAACACTGAAGCTTTCTTT. It specifies CASVPGQGAGNTEAFF.

This rearrangement joins TRBV5-1 to TRBJ1-3; D is unclear. Trimming pared 1 base from V and 6 bases from J, leaving 8 bases between. The CDR3 runs 13 residues. Per germline, CDR1 SGHRS and CDR2 YFSETQ. In DNA form, the CDR3 reads TGCGCCAGCAGCTTGACCGGGTCAAACACCATATATTTT. Amino acids: CASSLTGSNTIYF.

This clone is a singleton in its sample. This chain connects TRBV7-3 to TRBJ2-1; D is unclear. Trimming cost V 5 bases and J 5 bases, with 4 bases left between them. The CDR3 spans 11 residues. The germline CDR1 and CDR2 sequences are SGHTA and FQGTGA. The CDR3 loop is CASSLDNEQFF. The CDR3 bases are TGTGCCAGCAGCCTCGACAATGAGCAGTTCTTC.

A note on this clone: The junction departs from the called germline gene at one end, perhaps through a read error. The rearrangement joins TRBV7-7 to TRBJ2-5, with TRBD2 matching over 9 bases. The CDR3 sequence is 15 residues long. Germline assignment: CDR1 SSHAT and CDR2 FNYEAQ (reference sequence). The CDR3 is CASSLEGGGGETQYF. CDR3 sequence (DNA): TGTGCTAGCAGCTTAGAAGGCGGGGGGGGAGAGACCCAGTACTTC. Complete variable domain (other parts from reference TRBV7-7 and TRBJ2-5): GAGVSQSPRYKVTKRGQDVTLRCDPISSHATLYWYQQALGQGPEFLTYFNYEAQPDKSGLPSDRFSAERPEGSISTLTIQRTEQRDSAMYRCASSLEGGGGETQYFGPGTRLLVL.

A note on this clone: This same CDR3 is encoded by further DNA sequences in the sample. The chain employs TRBV6-5 and TRBJ1-2, with TRBD1 matching 8 bases. The junction had 2 bases not matched to a gene; V was cut back by 0 bases and J by 5 bases. CDR3 size: 14 residues. The germline V gene encodes CDR1 MNHEY and CDR2 SVGAGI. Here the CDR3 reads CASSYSGQGYGYTF. Written as DNA, the CDR3 is TGTGCCAGCAGTTACTCCGGACAGGGATATGGCTACACCTTC.

The genes are TRBV11-2 and TRBJ2-7; no clear D. CDR3 length: 14 residues. The V end lost 0 bases, the J end lost 5 bases, and 11 bases lay between the germline ends. Germline-derived CDR1 and CDR2 are SGHAT and FQNNGV. The CDR3 spells CASSLDRSPHEQYF. The CDR3 nucleotides read TGTGCCAGCAGCTTAGATAGAAGCCCCCACGAGCAGTACTTC. The full variable domain, its missing parts supplied by reference TRBV11-2 and TRBJ2-7, is EAGVAQSPRYKIIEKRQSVAFWCNPISGHATLYWYQQILGQGPKLLIQFQNNGVVDDSQLPKDRFSAERLKGVDSTLKIQPAKLEDSAVYLCASSLDRSPHEQYFGPGTRLTVT.

This chain links TRBV5-4 with TRBJ1-2, with D perhaps TRBD1 (5 bases). Germline V gene data show CDR1 as SGHNT and CDR2 as YYREEE (reference sequence). V was clipped by 0 bases and J by 6 bases, with 18 bases between them. The CDR3 is 16 amino acids. CDR3 amino acids: CASSLALTRGGDGYTF. CDR3 nucleotide sequence: TGTGCCAGCAGCTTGGCTCTTACGCGCGGGGGAGATGGCTACACCTTC.

This chain links TRBV6-5 with TRBJ1-6, with D perhaps TRBD1 (5 bases). V lost 6 bases and J lost 14, with 20 bases in between. Germline lookup yields CDR1 MNHEY and CDR2 SVGAGI. This CDR3 is built from 14 residues. CDR3 sequence (DNA): TGTGCCAGCAGAAACGGACAAGTCCGAGCATCCCTCCACTTT. It yields the protein CASRNGQVRASLHF.

This clone has just a few counts. The chain recombines TRBV12-3 or TRBV12-4 with TRBJ1-2; no definite D call. V gave up 3 bases and J gave up 6 bases, with 11 bases separating them. CDR3 length equals 13 residues. CDR3 DNA sequence: TGTGCCAGCAGTTTTAATTCCGGGGATGGCTACACCTTC. It codes for CASSFNSGDGYTF.

The chain joins TRBV9 to TRBJ2-6; TRBD1 matches at 12 bases. The V gene's germline CDR1 is SGDLS and CDR2 YYNGEE. The CDR3 is 20 residues long. V lost 0 bases and J lost 0; bases outside the gene matches: 7. The chain's CDR3 is CASSVAPGQGALSGANVLTF. CDR3 in DNA: TGTGCCAGCAGCGTAGCCCCGGGACAGGGGGCTCTCTCTGGGGCCAACGTCCTGACTTTC.

The chain links TRBV4-2 to TRBJ1-5, with a possible D match to TRBD1 (5 bases). Between the trimmed V and J ends, which lost 8 bases and 2 bases, there was a span of 16 bases. Germline assignment: CDR1 LGHNA and CDR2 YNFKEQ. This CDR3 has 15 residues. CDR3 nucleotides: TGTGCCAGCGGGGGTCCGGGAGGCGGCAATCAGCCCCAGCATTTT. Protein product: CASGGPGGGNQPQHF.

This clone was seen only a few times. V gene TRBV6-5 combines with J gene TRBJ1-2; TRBD1 agrees at 10 bases. The junction had 5 bases not matched to a gene; V was cut back by 6 bases and J by 4 bases. This CDR3 is built from 14 residues. Germline V gene lookup returns CDR1 MNHEY and CDR2 SVGAGI. The CDR3 coding sequence is TGTGCCAGCAGACTCAGACAGGGGGCCTATGGCTACACCTTC. This encodes CASRLRQGAYGYTF.

The chain carries TRBV4-1 and TRBJ2-5; 12 positions match TRBD2. Unmatched junction bases numbered 5, after V lost 4 bases and J lost 5 bases. The CDR3 length is 15 residues. Germline V gene data show CDR1 as MGHRA and CDR2 as YSYEKL. CDR3 loop: CASSLEGLAGETQYF. The CDR3 region has the DNA TGCGCCAGCAGCCTCGAGGGACTAGCGGGCGAGACCCAGTACTTC.

The rearrangement links TRBV18 to TRBJ2-5, with TRBD1 matching 9 bases. V shed 4 bases, J shed 10 bases, and the junction held 4 bases outside the gene matches. The V gene's germline CDR1 is KGHSH and CDR2 LQKENI. This CDR3 is 12 amino acids long. CDR3 amino acids: CASSRDRESQYF. CDR3 DNA: TGTGCCAGCTCACGGGACAGGGAAAGCCAGTACTTC.

This chain joins TRBV19 and TRBJ1-1; D uncertain. The germline V gene encodes CDR1 LNHDA and CDR2 SQIVND (reference sequence). Trimming took off 6 bases at V and 4 bases at J, with 15 bases between the two ends. There are 14 residues in the CDR3. DNA for the CDR3: TGTGCCAGTAGGGTCACGGTAGTGGTCACTGAAGCTTTCTTT. Its translation is CASRVTVVVTEAFF.

This clone was seen once. This chain joins TRBV28 and TRBJ1-1; D not certain. V shed 8 bases and J shed 1 base, with 20 bases lying between them. Per the germline V gene, CDR1 is MDHEN and CDR2 is SYDVKM. This CDR3 has 16 amino acids. Here the CDR3 DNA reads TGTGCCAGCCGGGATCCCCTGGGATTTTCGAACACTGAAGCTTTCTTT. Translation: CASRDPLGFSNTEAFF.

The rearrangement links TRBV27 to TRBJ1-2; D gene unclear. Trimming shortened V by 4 bases and J by 4 bases, and 7 bases separated the two germline ends. CDR3 length: 12 residues. Germline CDR1 reads MNHEY; CDR2 reads SMNVEV (reference sequence). The CDR3 DNA reads TGTGCCAGCAGTTCCGGGTCCTATGGCTACACCTTC. Translated, it gives CASSSGSYGYTF.

As regards this clone: Other DNA sequences in this sample translate to the same CDR3. The chain combines TRBV20-1 with TRBJ2-7; D not certain. The ends were cut back, 6 bases at V and 4 bases at J, with 7 bases in the middle. CDR1 is DFQATT, CDR2 SNEGSKA, per germline (reference sequence). The CDR3 covers 10 residues. CDR3 sequence: CSARGYEQYF. In DNA form, the CDR3 reads TGCAGTGCGCGAGGTTACGAGCAGTACTTC.

CDR3 nucleotides: TGTGCCAGCAGCGTAGGCCCTAACTACGAGCAGTACTTC. It translates to CASSVGPNYEQYF. The chain couples TRBV9 to TRBJ2-7; the D is unclear. Per the germline V gene, CDR1 is SGDLS and CDR2 is YYNGEE. Trimming removed 0 bases from V and 3 bases from J, with 7 bases in between. There are 13 residues in the CDR3.